These T cell receptor beta chains were read from a single sample in a study of blood T cell repertoires in COVID-19. Here immunoSEQ multiplex PCR was the method, and the copy in TCRdb shows in-frame clones only, minus some. Of fewer than 250,000 clones in the sample, about 83% were seen once. Sequenced: peripheral blood. These receptors originate from a woman aged 40 to 50 with active or convalescent COVID-19. Both conserved end residues are trimmed from each CDR3.

CDR3 protein: ASSMGLGIKDTQY
J gene: TRBJ2-3
V gene: TRBV19

CDR3 protein: ASSLVATGSNYGYT
J gene: TRBJ1-2
V gene: TRBV7-2

CDR3 protein: ASSQGGQGGLGQY
J gene: TRBJ2-7
V gene: TRBV3-1/TRBV3-2

CDR3 protein: ASGTRQGANEKLF
J gene: TRBJ1-4
V gene: TRBV12-5

CDR3 protein: ASSQGLAELSYNEQF
J gene: TRBJ2-1
V gene: TRBV3-1/TRBV3-2

CDR3 protein: ASSEGLRTDTQY
J gene: TRBJ2-3
V gene: TRBV19

CDR3 protein: ASSLPGGRNTEAF
J gene: TRBJ1-1
V gene: TRBV4-3

CDR3 protein: ATRAPNYGYT
J gene: TRBJ1-2
V gene: TRBV19

CDR3 protein: ASSARGSTEAF
J gene: TRBJ1-1
V gene: TRBV12-3/TRBV12-4

CDR3 protein: ASSSQITDTQY
J gene: TRBJ2-3
V gene: TRBV7-2

CDR3 protein: ASSPWTGGGNGYT
J gene: TRBJ1-2
V gene: TRBV3-1/TRBV3-2

CDR3 protein: ASSLEGRGNQPQH
J gene: TRBJ1-5
V gene: TRBV5-1

CDR3 protein: ASSLAGSYEQY
J gene: TRBJ2-7
V gene: TRBV19

CDR3 protein: ASSPHTGNEQY
J gene: TRBJ2-7
V gene: TRBV12-3/TRBV12-4

CDR3 protein: ASSVGGGHGGYEQY
J gene: TRBJ2-7
V gene: TRBV6-2/TRBV6-3

CDR3 protein: ASSQEDELTTSSYNSPLH
J gene: TRBJ1-6
V gene: TRBV3-1/TRBV3-2

CDR3 protein: ASSEAGAFTGELF
J gene: TRBJ2-2
V gene: TRBV2

CDR3 protein: ASSEGSGGRTYEQY
J gene: TRBJ2-7
V gene: TRBV2

CDR3 protein: ASSSTGGRSYEQY
J gene: TRBJ2-7
V gene: TRBV11-2

CDR3 protein: ASSPWDCNYGYT
J gene: TRBJ1-2
V gene: TRBV21-1

CDR3 protein: ASSVAQGGYEQY
J gene: TRBJ2-7
V gene: TRBV9

CDR3 protein: ASSQLGVDNSPLH
J gene: TRBJ1-6
V gene: TRBV3-1/TRBV3-2

CDR3 protein: ASSVEQGRSEAF
J gene: TRBJ1-1
V gene: TRBV5-1

CDR3 protein: ASRGDTDTQY
J gene: TRBJ2-3
V gene: TRBV5-1

CDR3 protein: ASSLFPAEAF
J gene: TRBJ1-1
V gene: TRBV7-9

CDR3 protein: ASSLNRGRDIQY
J gene: TRBJ2-4
V gene: TRBV6-5

CDR3 protein: ASSVVGGGPHEQF
J gene: TRBJ2-1
V gene: TRBV9

CDR3 protein: ASSVLLAEYNEQF
J gene: TRBJ2-1
V gene: TRBV9

CDR3 protein: AWSEQEPQPQH
J gene: TRBJ1-5
V gene: TRBV30

CDR3 protein: STETGELNTEAF
J gene: TRBJ1-1
V gene: TRBV29-1

CDR3 protein: ASSLVGGPSTDTQY
J gene: TRBJ2-3
V gene: TRBV7-6

CDR3 protein: ASSIKGGSGSVAEQF
J gene: TRBJ2-1
V gene: TRBV19

CDR3 protein: ASSHRDRSTGELF
J gene: TRBJ2-2
V gene: TRBV3-1/TRBV3-2

CDR3 protein: ASSEAQDTEAF
J gene: TRBJ1-1
V gene: TRBV6-1

CDR3 protein: ASSPSSGANVLT
J gene: TRBJ2-6
V gene: TRBV18

CDR3 protein: ASSHDYQRGTGGELF
J gene: TRBJ2-2
V gene: TRBV7-9